The 4 T cell receptor beta chains below all came from one sample that was sequenced in a study of immune cell composition in non-small cell lung cancer. TCRdb's table, derived via immunoSEQ multiplex PCR, lists solely in-frame clones and lacks some. Among about 1,900 clones listed, around 67% were seen once. Sequenced input: lung tumor tissue. These receptor sequences come from a human donor with non-small cell lung cancer.

The chain joins TRBV6-6 to TRBJ2-2; TRBD2 aligns across 7 bases. V was pared by 2 bases and J by 0 bases, with 3 bases of the junction left unmatched. Germline V gene data show CDR1 as MNHNY and CDR2 as SVGAGI (reference sequence). The CDR3 has 16 residues. The CDR3 reads CASSYAAGANTGELFF. The CDR3 DNA follows: TGTGCCAGCAGTTACGCGGCGGGGGCGAACACCGGGGAGCTGTTTTTT.

The V gene is TRBV5-4, the J gene TRBJ2-5, with D tentatively TRBD1 (5 bases). Germline values: CDR1 SGHNT, CDR2 YYREEE (reference sequence). The CDR3 is made up of 15 amino acids. Trimming pared 0 bases from V and 4 bases from J, leaving 13 bases between. The chain's CDR3 is CASSLARAGRETQYF. The CDR3 DNA reads as TGTGCCAGCAGCTTGGCCCGGGCAGGGCGAGAGACCCAGTACTTC.

This chain links TRBV12-5 with TRBJ1-1; 7 bases agree with TRBD1. CDR1 is LGHNT and CDR2 is FRNRAP in the germline V gene. V lost 3 bases, J lost 6 bases, and 13 bases stayed unmatched. The CDR3 spans 16 residues. Here the CDR3 reads CASGFDPIRQGSEAFF. The CDR3 DNA follows: TGTGCTAGTGGTTTCGACCCCATTCGACAGGGATCTGAAGCTTTCTTT.

The V call is TRBV5-4, the J call TRBJ2-1, with D hard to call. Trimming shortened V by 5 bases and J by 0 bases, and 12 bases separated the two germline ends. This CDR3 is 15 amino acids long. Germline-derived CDR1 and CDR2 are SGHNT and YYREEE (reference sequence). In DNA form, the CDR3 reads TGTGCCAGCAGATCCGACTCTAGCTCCTACAATGAGCAGTTCTTC. Its protein product is CASRSDSSSYNEQFF.